The 29 T cell receptor beta chains in this list originate from one sample, sequenced in a study of blood T cell repertoires in COVID-19. The table came from immunoSEQ multiplex PCR; TCRdb's copy has only in-frame clones and leaves some out. The table includes tens of thousands of clones, over 60% detected once. The sample consisted of peripheral blood. The receptor set was obtained from a woman aged 80 or over with active or convalescent COVID-19.

The J gene is TRBJ1-6, the V gene TRBV6-5; D remains unclear. Germline CDR1 and CDR2: MNHEY and SVGAGI. The CDR3 contains 15 residues. Trimming removed 7 bases from V and 1 base from J, with 11 bases in between. Here the CDR3 reads CASTRDTSYNSPLHF. The CDR3 bases are TGTGCCAGCACCCGAGACACATCCTATAATTCACCCCTCCACTTT.

J is TRBJ2-5 and V is TRBV11-3; D unresolved. Per the germline V gene, CDR1 is SGHNT and CDR2 is YENEEA. V was shortened by 0 bases and J by 2 bases, with 4 bases between the two germline ends. This CDR3 is 13 amino acids long. In DNA, the CDR3 is TGTGCCAGCAGCTTAGACGGGCAAGAGACCCAGTACTTC. Protein sequence: CASSLDGQETQYF.

The chain recombines TRBV5-1 with TRBJ2-2, with 12 bases lining up with TRBD2. The germline CDR1 and CDR2 sequences are SGHRS and YFSETQ. This CDR3 contains 18 residues. With V trimmed by 2 bases and J by 0 bases, 5 bases remained unmatched. DNA for the CDR3: TGCGCCAGCAGCTTATCTTCTAGCGGGGGGGCGAACACCGGGGAGCTGTTTTTT. This gives the protein CASSLSSSGGANTGELFF.

The chain is built from TRBV18 and TRBJ2-1; TRBD2 matches at 8 bases. CDR1 and CDR2 from the germline V gene are KGHSH and LQKENI. This CDR3 has 16 residues. Trimming at V came to 4 bases and at J to 1 base, leaving 6 bases not matched to a gene. Here the CDR3 DNA reads TGTGCCAGCTCACTTCGGCGGGGGGTGTCCTACAATGAGCAGTTCTTC. This translates into CASSLRRGVSYNEQFF.

The chain combines TRBV9 with TRBJ2-1, with D unresolved. Trimming removed 1 base from V and 0 bases from J, with 8 bases in between. CDR1 is SGDLS and CDR2 is YYNGEE in the germline V gene. The CDR3 spans 15 residues. As DNA, the CDR3 is TGTGCCAGCAGCGTATTTCAGGACTCCTACAATGAGCAGTTCTTC. This sequence encodes CASSVFQDSYNEQFF.

The genes are TRBV21-1 and TRBJ1-1. TRBV21-1 is flagged as a pseudogene. The CDR3 totals 15 residues. CDR3 sequence: CASRPHGIMNTEAFF. CDR3 nucleotide sequence: TGTGCCAGCCGCCCTCACGGGATCATGAACACTGAAGCTTTCTTT.

The chain couples TRBV7-6 to TRBJ1-3; 11 bases line up with TRBD1. Germline V gene sequence: CDR1 SGHVS, CDR2 FNYEAQ. The CDR3 totals 17 residues. The ends lost 2 bases at V and 9 bases at J; junction bases unmatched: 12. The CDR3 region has the DNA TGTGCCAGCAGCTTATCACCCCCGGGACAGGGGGGGAGCACCATATATTTT. Its protein product is CASSLSPPGQGGSTIYF.

V gene TRBV7-2 combines with J gene TRBJ2-1, with D hard to call. The CDR3 sequence is 14 residues long. The V and J ends lost 5 bases and 6 bases respectively, with 14 bases between them. Germline V gene lookup returns CDR1 SGHTA and CDR2 FQGNSA. CDR3: CASSTPNTANEQFF. CDR3 sequence (DNA): TGTGCCAGCAGCACACCGAATACCGCCAATGAGCAGTTCTTC.

The chain combines TRBV5-1 with TRBJ2-7, with D possibly being TRBD1 (6 bases). Germline loops: CDR1 SGHRS, CDR2 YFSETQ. CDR3 length: 14 residues. V was clipped by 4 bases and J by 0 bases, with 11 bases between them. Here the CDR3 reads CASSKSGDSYEQYF. The CDR3 region has the DNA TGCGCCAGCAGCAAATCAGGGGACTCCTACGAGCAGTACTTC.

The chain combines TRBV5-5 with TRBJ2-6; 8 bases align to TRBD1. The germline V gene encodes CDR1 SGHKS and CDR2 YYEKEE (reference sequence). Trimming took 4 bases from V and 0 from J; bases not matched to a gene: 6. The CDR3 is 17 residues long. The CDR3 coding sequence is TGTGCCAGCAGCACGGGACAGGAATACTCTGGGGCCAACGTCCTGACTTTC. It codes for CASSTGQEYSGANVLTF.

This clone was seen repeatedly, ten times or more. The sample contains more than one DNA sequence encoding this CDR3. V is TRBV4-1 and J is TRBJ2-7; D is perhaps TRBD2 (6 bases). The CDR3 loop spans 14 amino acids. V was pared by 4 bases and J by 2 bases, with 12 bases between. Germline loops: CDR1 MGHRA, CDR2 YSYEKL. The CDR3 DNA is TGCGCCAGCAGCCCCCGGGGGAACACCTACGAGCAGTACTTC. Protein sequence: CASSPRGNTYEQYF.

V and J are TRBV18 and TRBJ2-5; 9 bases agree with TRBD2. Germline CDR1 KGHSH, CDR2 LQKENI. V gave up 2 bases and J gave up 1 base; unmatched junction bases: 2. The CDR3 extends over 15 amino acids. CDR3 in amino acids: CASSPRTSVQETQYF. Written as DNA, the CDR3 is TGTGCCAGCTCACCAAGGACTAGCGTCCAAGAGACCCAGTACTTC.

The V call is TRBV6-2 or TRBV6-3, the J call TRBJ1-5, with TRBD1 identical over 7 bases. Trimming took 5 bases from V and 3 from J; bases not matched to a gene: 4. The CDR3 spans 14 residues. In germline, CDR1 is MNHEY, CDR2 SVGEGT. The chain's CDR3 is CASSRTGYNQPQHF. The CDR3, as DNA: TGTGCCAGCAGTCGGACAGGATACAATCAGCCCCAGCATTTT.

This clone was detected only a few times. V and J are TRBV2 and TRBJ2-4; D is perhaps TRBD1 (6 bases). The germline V gene encodes CDR1 SNHLY and CDR2 FYNNEI. Trimming stripped 10 bases from V and 5 bases from J, with 15 bases between. The CDR3 loop spans 13 amino acids. The CDR3 sequence is CATGTGIENIQYF. In nucleotides, the CDR3 is TGTGCCACCGGAACAGGGATCGAAAACATTCAGTACTTC.

V and J are TRBV15 and TRBJ1-5; D unresolved. CDR3 length equals 15 residues. Trimming stripped 0 bases from V and 2 bases from J, with 8 bases between. Germline assignment: CDR1 LNHNV and CDR2 YYDKDF (reference sequence). This CDR3 reads CATSRDWARNQPQHF. CDR3 nucleotide sequence: TGTGCCACCAGCAGAGATTGGGCTCGCAATCAGCCCCAGCATTTT.

The rearrangement joins TRBV6-5 to TRBJ2-3; D perhaps matches TRBD2 (6 bases). Per germline, CDR1 MNHEY and CDR2 SVGAGI. V was cut by 6 bases and J by 7 bases, with 20 bases left in between. This CDR3 has 15 amino acids. Here the CDR3 DNA reads TGTGCCAGCAGATCGGGACTCGCCCAGGAGAATACGCAGTATTTT. The encoded protein is CASRSGLAQENTQYF.

V is TRBV7-8 and J is TRBJ2-5, with TRBD1 identical over 7 bases. V lost 5 bases, J lost 7 bases, and 10 bases stayed unmatched. Germline V lookup: CDR1 SGHVS, CDR2 FQNEAQ. The CDR3 spans 14 residues. This CDR3 is CASSPTGSPATQYF. CDR3 DNA: TGTGCCAGCAGCCCGACAGGGTCCCCGGCGACCCAGTACTTC.

This chain connects TRBV4-3 to TRBJ1-1, with D possibly matching TRBD1 (5 bases). Germline V gene data show CDR1 as LGHNA and CDR2 as YSLEER. V lost 5 bases and J 10 bases, leaving 17 bases between the germline ends. This CDR3 spans 13 amino acids. As DNA, the CDR3 is TGCGCCAGCAGCTTCGACGGAGGGGCAGCAGCTTTCTTT. This sequence encodes CASSFDGGAAAFF.

V and J are TRBV7-9 and TRBJ1-1, with TRBD1 matching over 7 bases. The CDR3 extends over 14 amino acids. Unmatched junction bases numbered 5, after V lost 2 bases and J lost 5 bases. The germline gives CDR1 SEHNR, CDR2 FQNEAQ (reference sequence). The CDR3 nucleotides are TGTGCCAGCAGCTTAATGGACAGGTGGACTGAAGCTTTCTTT. Its translation: CASSLMDRWTEAFF. Full variable domain (remainder filled in from reference TRBV7-9 and TRBJ1-1): DTGVSQNPRHKITKRGQNVTFRCDPISEHNRLYWYRQTLGQGPEFLTYFQNEAQLEKSRLLSDRFSAERPKGSFSTLEIQRTEQGDSAMYLCASSLMDRWTEAFFGQGTRLTVV.

The chain has TRBV27 and TRBJ1-6, with 9 bases matching TRBD1. After removal of 6 bases from V and 9 bases from J, the junction contained 9 bases not matched to a gene. Germline CDR1 MNHEY, CDR2 SMNVEV (reference sequence). The length of the CDR3 is 15 residues. CDR3 residues: CASRLGQGRGSPLHF. DNA for the CDR3: TGTGCCAGCAGACTCGGACAGGGGAGGGGTTCACCCCTCCACTTT.

The rearrangement joins TRBV5-5 to TRBJ2-5; 7 positions match TRBD2. CDR3 length equals 15 residues. CDR1 is SGHKS, CDR2 YYEKEE, per germline (reference sequence). V lost 4 bases to trimming and J lost 1 base; unmatched junction nucleotides: 7. CDR3 sequence: CASSPPSGTQETQYF. CDR3 DNA: TGTGCCAGCAGCCCTCCGAGCGGGACCCAAGAGACCCAGTACTTC.

The J gene is TRBJ2-7, the V gene TRBV5-4, with D tentatively TRBD2 (6 bases). Germline-derived CDR1 and CDR2 are SGHNT and YYREEE (reference sequence). There are 12 residues in the CDR3. Trimming shortened V by 1 base and J by 4 bases, and 6 bases separated the two germline ends. The CDR3 reads CASSLSGYEQYF. The CDR3 bases are TGTGCCAGCAGCTTGAGCGGGTACGAGCAGTACTTC. Supplemented by reference TRBV5-4 and TRBJ2-7, the full variable domain reads ETGVTQSPTHLIKTRGQQVTLRCSSQSGHNTVSWYQQALGQGPQFIFQYYREEENGRGNFPPRFSGLQFPNYSSELNVNALELDDSALYLCASSLSGYEQYFGPGTRLTVT.

The rearrangement joins TRBV19 to TRBJ1-1; 8 bases agree with TRBD1. V gave up 7 bases and J gave up 6 bases; unmatched junction bases: 13. The germline V gene has CDR1 LNHDA and CDR2 SQIVND (reference sequence). The CDR3 loop spans 15 amino acids. CDR3 in DNA: TGTGCCAGTACATCACAGGGGGTGCTGGTTCCTGAAGCTTTCTTT. It yields the protein CASTSQGVLVPEAFF.

The chain carries TRBV6-2 or TRBV6-3 and TRBJ1-5; 8 bases align to TRBD1. With 5 bases clipped from V and 0 bases from J, the junction kept 12 bases outside the gene matches. CDR3 size: 18 residues. Germline lookup yields CDR1 MNHEY and CDR2 SVGEGT. CDR3 amino acids: CASSPIRQGMVSNQPQHF. CDR3 coding DNA: TGTGCCAGCAGTCCGATCCGACAGGGGATGGTTAGCAATCAGCCCCAGCATTTT.

The chain couples TRBV7-6 to TRBJ2-2, with D tentatively TRBD2 (5 bases). V shed 4 bases and J shed 5 bases, with 11 bases lying between them. Per germline, CDR1 SGHVS and CDR2 FNYEAQ. This CDR3 has 14 amino acids. The CDR3 spells CASSSGVNTGELFF. The CDR3 bases are TGTGCCAGCAGCTCCGGGGTCAATACCGGGGAGCTGTTTTTT.

The rearrangement links TRBV4-3 to TRBJ2-6; possibly TRBD1 for D (5 bases). The CDR3 is made up of 19 amino acids. Germline loops: CDR1 LGHNA, CDR2 YSLEER. V gave up 3 bases and J gave up 2 bases, with 20 bases separating them. This CDR3 reads CASSQNSADILTGANVLTF. The CDR3 DNA sequence: TGCGCCAGCAGCCAGAACTCGGCGGACATACTAACTGGGGCCAACGTCCTGACTTTC.

On this clone itself: Likely a read error: the CDR3 ends without its conserved phenylalanine or tryptophan. It is unclear where the CDR3 begins or ends on the DNA, so no DNA is shown, and the CDR3 is as TCRdb lists it. This chain connects TRBV21-1 to TRBJ2-7; whether TRBD2, the table's D call, matches the DNA was not checked. TRBV21-1 is reported as a pseudogene. The CDR3 has 10 residues if both end residues are counted. CDR3 protein: CASTRRGSEA.

This clone was seen a few times. The V and J genes are TRBV5-4 and TRBJ1-6; D remains unclear. Germline V gene lookup returns CDR1 SGHNT and CDR2 YYREEE (reference sequence). Between the trimmed V and J ends, which lost 1 base and 7 bases, there was a span of 9 bases. The CDR3 consists of 14 residues. CDR3 sequence: CASSLSGWNSPLHF. The DNA of the CDR3 is TGTGCCAGCAGCTTGTCGGGTTGGAATTCACCCCTCCACTTT. The variable domain in full, with the rest retrieved from reference TRBV5-4 and TRBJ1-6, is ETGVTQSPTHLIKTRGQQVTLRCSSQSGHNTVSWYQQALGQGPQFIFQYYREEENGRGNFPPRFSGLQFPNYSSELNVNALELDDSALYLCASSLSGWNSPLHFGNGTRLTVT.

This chain joins TRBV3-1 (or the pseudogene TRBV3-2) and TRBJ2-3; a weak D match, TRBD2 (5 bases). The CDR3 covers 13 residues. CDR1 is LGHDT, CDR2 YNNKEL, per germline (reference sequence). V lost 2 bases, J lost 9 bases, and 12 bases lay in between. DNA for the CDR3: TGTGCCAGCAGCCAAATGGCGAGGGAAACGCAGTATTTT. This codes for CASSQMARETQYF.